This T cell receptor (beta chain) was recorded in a study of cytomegalovirus exposure and HLA in healthy donors. Study observations and caveats: An ancestry cluster, one associated with Asian ancestry, reportedly showed fewer N-insertions than the approximately 670-donor mean in a later analysis. Overall, roughly 160 TCR beta chains were annotated as cytomegalovirus-associated. In vitro confirmation showed three CMV-associated chains to be CMV antigen specific.

With regard to this clone: The antigen remains undetermined.

In the PCR, 60 Vbeta and 13 Jbeta primers were used. Libraries were prepared by immunoSEQ multiplex PCR; TCRdb keeps only in-frame clonotypes and omits some of them. The table includes over 90,000 clones, around 72% detected once. CDR1 is MNHEY, CDR2 SVGAGI, per germline. This CDR3 is 14 amino acids long. J was trimmed by 8 bases and V by 2 bases; bases with no gene match: 6. The chain links TRBV6-5 to TRBJ2-1; TRBD1 matches at 7 bases. The material sequenced was PBMCs. The sequence was collected from a man in his forties in good health and CMV-seronegative. The CDR3 protein is CASSYEDRAYEQFF. The CDR3 DNA reads as TGTGCCAGCAGTTACGAAGACAGGGCCTATGAGCAGTTCTTC.